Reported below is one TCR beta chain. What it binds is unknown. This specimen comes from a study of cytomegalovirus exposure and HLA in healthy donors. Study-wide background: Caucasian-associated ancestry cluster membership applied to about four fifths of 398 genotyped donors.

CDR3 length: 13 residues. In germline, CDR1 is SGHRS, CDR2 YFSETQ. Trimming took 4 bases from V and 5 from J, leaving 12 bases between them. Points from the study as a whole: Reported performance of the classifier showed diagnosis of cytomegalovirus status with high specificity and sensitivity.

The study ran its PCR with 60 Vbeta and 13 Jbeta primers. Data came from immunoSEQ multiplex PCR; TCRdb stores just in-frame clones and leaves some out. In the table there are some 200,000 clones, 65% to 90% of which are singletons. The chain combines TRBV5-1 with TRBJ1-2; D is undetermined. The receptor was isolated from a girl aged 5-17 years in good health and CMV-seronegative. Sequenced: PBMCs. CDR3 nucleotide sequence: TGCGCCAGCAGCCTAAACAGTTATTATGGCTACACCTTC. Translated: CASSLNSYYGYTF.